The rows below give T cell receptor beta chains drawn from one sample of a study of TIL therapy for anti-PD-1-resistant metastatic lung cancer. Measured with immunoSEQ multiplex PCR; TCRdb has only the in-frame clones, and not every one. The sample records tens of thousands of clones, around 63% being singletons. The material sequenced was blood, taken at baseline. These receptors all come from a person aged 25 to 85 with non-small cell lung cancer. CDR3s include the opening cysteine and the closing phenylalanine or tryptophan. A D gene is named only where the DNA matches it firmly. The size entry is marked missing in some rows and otherwise reads once, few, many or a size class.

j_gene,d_gene,abundance,v_gene,CDR3nt,CDR3aa
TRBJ1-1,-,-,TRBV6-1,TGTGCCAGCAGTTCTCAGCGTCAGAGGTTCTTT,CASSSQRQRFF
TRBJ1-1,-,few,TRBV5-1,TGCGCCAGCAGCACTCTAGGGAACACTGAAGCTTTCTTT,CASSTLGNTEAFF
TRBJ1-5,-,few,TRBV5-1,TGCGCCAGCAGCCGGGACCTGGATCAGCCCCAGCATTTT,CASSRDLDQPQHF
TRBJ2-5,-,-,TRBV28,TGTGCCAGCAGTTTTGAGGGGTACGACCTCCAAGAGACCCAGTACTTC,CASSFEGYDLQETQYF
TRBJ1-1,-,few,TRBV19,TGTGCCAGTAGTCCTCCCATTAGGACTGAAGCTTTCTTT,CASSPPIRTEAFF
TRBJ2-3,-,-,TRBV29-1,TGCAGCGGATCGGGGGCTTGGTCCACAGATACGCAGTATTTT,CSGSGAWSTDTQYF
TRBJ1-4,-,-,TRBV2,TGTGCCAGCAGTAAGGAGATGGGTGGAGAAAAACTGTTTTTT,CASSKEMGGEKLFF
TRBJ2-7,-,-,TRBV6-5,TGTGCCAGCTCAAGGAGCGGTAGCTCCTACGAGCAGTACTTC,CASSRSGSSYEQYF
TRBJ1-2,-,-,TRBV5-5,TGTGCCAGCAGCTTGGTAAGGAATGTCTATGGCTACACCTTC,CASSLVRNVYGYTF
TRBJ2-4,-,once,TRBV29-1,TGCAGCGTTGAAATTCTCACCCGCGGAAACATTCAGTACTTC,CSVEILTRGNIQYF
TRBJ2-3,-,-,TRBV6-4,TGTGCCAGCAGTGCGGGAGGCACAGATACGCAGTATTTT,CASSAGGTDTQYF
TRBJ1-4,-,-,TRBV5-1,TGCGCCAGCAGCTCGGAGGGTGAAAAACTGTTTTTT,CASSSEGEKLFF
TRBJ2-7,TRBD1,once,TRBV4-1,TGCGCCAGCAGCCTAGACAGGGGCCCTGGTTACGAGCAGTACTTC,CASSLDRGPGYEQYF
TRBJ2-7,-,-,TRBV7-8,TGTGCCAGCAGCTCATCCTTAGGGCCCTCCTACGAGCAGTACTTC,CASSSSLGPSYEQYF
TRBJ2-7,-,-,TRBV5-1,TGCGCCAGCAGCTTGGAAGCCAGGGTTCGCGAGCAGTACTTC,CASSLEARVREQYF
TRBJ2-1,-,-,TRBV9,TGTGCCAGCAGCGCCGCCTATGAGGCGGGACTCTCCTACAATGAGCAGTTCTTC,CASSAAYEAGLSYNEQFF
TRBJ2-5,-,-,TRBV18,TGTGCCAGCTCACCACGGGCGGGTAGAGAGACCCAGTACTTC,CASSPRAGRETQYF
TRBJ2-2,-,-,TRBV5-1,TGCGCCAGCAGCCCCCGAGACGGTACCGGGGAGCTGTTTTTT,CASSPRDGTGELFF
TRBJ1-5,-,-,TRBV6-6,TGTGCCAGCAGGACAGGATCCTACGGCAATCAGCCCCAGCATTTT,CASRTGSYGNQPQHF
TRBJ2-5,-,-,TRBV21-1,TGTGCCAGCCGCCCTTCGGGGGAGACCCAGTACTTC,CASRPSGETQYF
TRBJ1-2,-,-,TRBV6-5,TGTGCCAGCAGGGTTGACAGGAGCCTTGGCTACACCTTC,CASRVDRSLGYTF
TRBJ1-1,TRBD1,-,TRBV5-5,TGTGCCAGCAGCCCCAACCGGGACAGCTTGAACACTGAAGCTTTCTTT,CASSPNRDSLNTEAFF
TRBJ1-2,TRBD1,-,TRBV18,TGTGCCAGCTCGCCGAACTCAAACAGGGGCAGTGGCTACACCTTC,CASSPNSNRGSGYTF
TRBJ1-1,TRBD1,-,TRBV9,TGTGCCAGCAGCGGACAGGGGGCAAGGGAAAAAGCTTTCTTT,CASSGQGAREKAFF
TRBJ1-5,-,once,TRBV6-6,TGTGCCAGCAGGCGTCAGGGTCAGCCCCAGCATTTT,CASRRQGQPQHF
TRBJ1-1,-,-,TRBV4-1,TGCGCCAGCAGCCAAGGTGTGGGTACTGAAGCTTTCTTT,CASSQGVGTEAFF